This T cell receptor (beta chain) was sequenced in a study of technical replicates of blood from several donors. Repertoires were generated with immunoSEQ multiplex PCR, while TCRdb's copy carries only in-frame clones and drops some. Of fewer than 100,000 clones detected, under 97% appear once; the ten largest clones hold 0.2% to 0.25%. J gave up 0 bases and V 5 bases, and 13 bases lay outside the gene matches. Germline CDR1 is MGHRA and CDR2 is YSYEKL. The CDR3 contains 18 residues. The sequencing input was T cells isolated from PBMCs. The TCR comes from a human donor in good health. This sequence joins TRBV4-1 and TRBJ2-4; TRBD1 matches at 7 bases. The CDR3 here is CASSSGQQKEKAKNIQYF. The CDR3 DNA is TGCGCCAGCAGCTCGGGACAGCAAAAAGAGAAAGCCAAAAACATTCAGTACTTC.